This entry concerns a single TCR beta chain. The data belong to a study of blood T cell repertoires in COVID-19. Study overall: Sources were T cells, B-cell-depleted T cells, or PBMCs; the material itself was cDNA or gDNA.

In the original processing: Reference gene primer amplification gave nucleated cell count estimates. The data were produced by immunoSEQ multiplex PCR, yet TCRdb's version contains in-frame clones alone and is incomplete. For V, J and clone size, that table is used; D and trimming come from the DNA. The table records approximately 200,000 clones, 88% of them present only once. CDR1 and CDR2 (germline): MDHEN, SYDVKM. The CDR3 length is 14 residues. V lost 2 bases and J lost 14, with 19 bases in between. This chain uses TRBV28 with TRBJ2-1; D not certain. The clonotype comes from a man younger than 35 with active or convalescent COVID-19. The sample was peripheral blood. CDR3 in amino acids: CASSLVSPPGRKFF. CDR3 in DNA: TGTGCCAGCAGTTTAGTGTCGCCGCCGGGTCGGAAGTTCTTC.